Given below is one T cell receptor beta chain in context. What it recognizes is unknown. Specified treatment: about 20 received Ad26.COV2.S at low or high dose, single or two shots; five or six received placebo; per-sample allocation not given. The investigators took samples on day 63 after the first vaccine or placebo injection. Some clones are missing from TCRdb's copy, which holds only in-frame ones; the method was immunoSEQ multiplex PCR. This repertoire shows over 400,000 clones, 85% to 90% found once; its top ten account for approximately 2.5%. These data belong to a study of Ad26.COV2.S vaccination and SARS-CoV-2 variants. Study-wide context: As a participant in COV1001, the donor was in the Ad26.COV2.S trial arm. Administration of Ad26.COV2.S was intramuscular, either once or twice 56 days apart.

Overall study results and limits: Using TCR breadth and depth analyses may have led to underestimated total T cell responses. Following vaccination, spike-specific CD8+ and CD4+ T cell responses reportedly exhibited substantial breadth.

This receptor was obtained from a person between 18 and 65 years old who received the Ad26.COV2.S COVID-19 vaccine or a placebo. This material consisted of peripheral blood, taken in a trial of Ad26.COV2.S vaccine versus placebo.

The CDR3 nucleotides read TGTGCCAGCAGTTCCGCGGGACTAGCGGGGGGAGATACGCAGTATTTT. This translates into CASSSAGLAGGDTQYF. The V and J genes are TRBV6-5 and TRBJ2-3; TRBD2 aligns across 15 bases. The germline gives CDR1 MNHEY, CDR2 SVGAGI. V shed 4 bases, J shed 5 bases, and the junction held 4 bases outside the gene matches. This CDR3 spans 16 amino acids.